These 32 T cell receptor beta chains were sequenced from one sample in a study of T cells after yellow fever vaccination (dated by TCRdb to between 2018 and 2021). According to the study, the label for this sample's treatment or condition signals: live attenuated yellow fever vaccine strain. Library method: 5' RACE. The sample was run on an Illumina NovaSeq 6000. TCRdb redid the processing of the public reads, applying fastp at Q25 and MiXCR, and retained in-frame beta chains. Duplicate CDR3 protein sequences are folded into a single record with the most common DNA and genes. The sample table records approximately 240,000 distinct CDR3 sequences; approximately 3.8% of these occur just once. Around 19% of the sample goes to the ten largest clones. Here the sequenced sample was PBMCs, taken 15 days after the yellow fever booster vaccination. Receptors originate from a man aged 18 to 30 who received the YFV17D yellow fever vaccine.

The J gene is TRBJ2-3, the V gene TRBV18, with 7 bases lining up with TRBD2. The CDR3 extends over 16 amino acids. The ends lost 0 bases at V and 2 bases at J; junction bases unmatched: 5. Germline-derived CDR1 and CDR2 are KGHSH and LQKENI. The CDR3 loop reads CASSPPSGVHTDTQYF. The CDR3 region has the DNA TGTGCCAGCTCACCACCCAGCGGGGTACACACAGATACGCAGTATTTT.

By its share, this clonotype is medium-sized. The chain links TRBV2 to TRBJ2-2, with TRBD2 matching 8 bases. Germline V gives CDR1 SNHLY, CDR2 FYNNEI. V was clipped by 5 bases and J by 0 bases; unmatched bases: 5. The CDR3 is made up of 16 amino acids. CDR3 protein: CASSRTSGANTGELFF. The CDR3, as DNA: TGTGCCAGCAGTCGCACTAGCGGAGCGAACACCGGGGAGCTGTTTTTT.

This clonotype was detected ten times or more. The V gene is TRBV4-3, the J gene TRBJ2-7, with no clear D. Trimming removed 1 base from V and 1 base from J, with 8 bases in between. Germline CDR1 and CDR2: LGHNA and YSLEER. The CDR3 runs 14 residues. CDR3 coding DNA: TGCGCCAGCAGCCAAGGCATTGATTCCTACGAGCAGTACTTC. Translation gives CASSQGIDSYEQYF.

Many counts were recorded for this clonotype. The chain employs TRBV6-5 and TRBJ2-5, with D maybe TRBD2 (7 bases). Germline CDR1 reads MNHEY; CDR2 reads SVGAGI. Trimming stripped 5 bases from V and 4 bases from J, with 17 bases between. The CDR3 contains 15 residues. CDR3 amino acids: CASSRGGASGETQYF. The CDR3 bases are TGTGCCAGCAGTAGGGGGGGGGCATCAGGAGAGACCCAGTACTTC.

Many counts were recorded for this clonotype. For the CDR3, the DNA is TGTGCCAGCAGCCACGGCGGGGGGACATCAGATACGCAGTATTTT. This translates into CASSHGGGTSDTQYF. The V and J genes are TRBV5-6 and TRBJ2-3, with 8 bases fitting TRBD2. The CDR3 extends over 15 amino acids. CDR1 and CDR2 from the germline V gene are SGHDT and YYEEEE. J gave up 4 bases and V 4 bases, and 8 bases lay outside the gene matches.

In its sample, this clonotype was seen many times. The chain has TRBV5-1 and TRBJ2-3; TRBD1 matches at 8 bases. Germline CDR1 reads SGHRS; CDR2 reads YFSETQ. The CDR3 contains 14 residues. V lost 4 bases, J lost 2 bases, and 3 bases stayed unmatched. CDR3 DNA: TGCGCCAGCAGCCGGACAGGGAACACAGATACGCAGTATTTT. It is translated as CASSRTGNTDTQYF.

Many counts were recorded for this clonotype. The V gene is TRBV27, the J gene TRBJ1-1; the match to TRBD1 covers 11 bases. CDR1 is MNHEY, CDR2 SMNVEV, per germline (reference sequence). V shed 1 base, J shed 6 bases, and the junction held 10 bases outside the gene matches. The CDR3 covers 17 residues. CDR3: CASSLYGQGALGPEAFF. DNA for the CDR3: TGTGCCAGCAGTTTATATGGACAGGGGGCGCTGGGGCCTGAAGCTTTCTTT.

In its sample, this clonotype was seen many times. The rearrangement links TRBV5-5 to TRBJ1-5; D uncertain. Germline CDR1 and CDR2: SGHKS and YYEKEE (reference sequence). This CDR3 contains 15 residues. The V end was cut by 0 bases, the J end by 0 bases, with 7 bases between. In nucleotides, the CDR3 is TGTGCCAGCAGCTTGGGGCAGTATAGCAATCAGCCCCAGCATTTT. Encoded protein: CASSLGQYSNQPQHF.

About this clonotype itself: Possible read error: a much larger clone is one base away. This chain connects TRBV9 to TRBJ1-3; no firm D call. Deletions cut 4 bases from V and 8 bases from J, with 10 bases between. Germline V gene sequence: CDR1 SGDLS, CDR2 YYNGEE. This CDR3 region has 12 residues. The CDR3 region has the DNA TGTGCCAGCAGCCGTTTCGGATACACCATATATTTT. Residues: CASSRFGYTIYF.

This clonotype was counted many times. The V call is TRBV5-6, the J call TRBJ2-3, with 8 positions matching TRBD2. V lost 4 bases to trimming and J lost 6 bases; unmatched junction nucleotides: 19. The length of the CDR3 is 18 residues. Germline CDR1 SGHDT, CDR2 YYEEEE. The CDR3 sequence is CASSITPGRGVSEDTQYF. The CDR3, as DNA: TGTGCCAGCAGCATCACTCCCGGGCGGGGGGTATCTGAGGATACGCAGTATTTT.

This clonotype was detected many times. CDR3 residues: CAISAGPNQPQHF. The CDR3 DNA reads as TGTGCCATCAGTGCAGGGCCCAATCAGCCCCAGCATTTT. The J gene is TRBJ1-5, the V gene TRBV10-3, with D perhaps TRBD1 (5 bases). Trimming cost V 4 bases and J 3 bases, with 7 bases left between them. The CDR3 spans 13 residues. Germline assignment: CDR1 ENHRY and CDR2 SYGVKD.

This clonotype was counted at least ten times. The chain uses TRBV29-1 and TRBJ2-5; D call uncertain. Between the trimmed V and J ends, which lost 2 bases and 1 base, there was a span of 8 bases. The CDR3 runs 13 residues. Germline V lookup: CDR1 SQVTM, CDR2 ANQGSEA. The CDR3 nucleotides are TGCAGCGTTGAATATGGCAGCCAAGAGACCCAGTACTTC. It encodes CSVEYGSQETQYF.

This clonotype was detected ten times or more. The rearrangement links TRBV14 to TRBJ2-3; possibly TRBD2 for D (5 bases). Germline V gene sequence: CDR1 SGHDN, CDR2 FVKESK. Trimming took off 0 bases at V and 2 bases at J, with 9 bases between the two ends. CDR3 size: 15 residues. CDR3 sequence reads: CASSQDPSYTDTQYF. DNA of the CDR3: TGTGCCAGCAGCCAAGATCCTAGCTACACAGATACGCAGTATTTT.

The chain is built from TRBV6-6 and TRBJ2-7; TRBD2 matches at 12 bases. Germline CDR1 MNHNY, CDR2 SVGAGI (reference sequence). CDR3 size: 15 residues. V lost 6 bases and J lost 3; bases outside the gene matches: 6. CDR3 bases: TGTGCCAGCAGAGAAGGACTAGCGGGGAGCTACGAGCAGTACTTC. It yields the protein CASREGLAGSYEQYF.

V gene TRBV19 combines with J gene TRBJ2-7; D call uncertain. This CDR3 has 13 amino acids. From germline, CDR1 is LNHDA and CDR2 SQIVND (reference sequence). Trimming removed 3 bases from V and 0 bases from J, with 6 bases in between. The CDR3 nucleotides read TGTGCCAGTAGTATCGCTAGCTCCTACGAGCAGTACTTC. This encodes CASSIASSYEQYF.

This clonotype was seen at least ten times. The rearrangement links TRBV5-6 to TRBJ2-5, with 12 bases that match TRBD2. This CDR3 has 16 residues. The germline V gene encodes CDR1 SGHDT and CDR2 YYEEEE. V trimming: 3 bases; J trimming: 5 bases; junction bases outside the gene matches: 8. The CDR3 coding sequence is TGTGCCAGCAGCTCCTCTAGCGGGGGGGAGGTGGAGACCCAGTACTTC. Amino acid sequence: CASSSSSGGEVETQYF. Looking up the rest from reference TRBV5-6 and TRBJ2-5 gives the full variable domain: DAGVTQSPTHLIKTRGQQVTLRCSPKSGHDTVSWYQQALGQGPQFIFQYYEEEERQRGNFPDRFSGHQFPNYSSELNVNALLLGDSALYLCASSSSSGGEVETQYFGPGTRLLVL.

This clonotype has a count of ten or more. This sequence joins TRBV2 and TRBJ2-1; 9 nucleotides align to TRBD2. Losses at the gene ends were 7 bases for V and 9 bases for J; bases not matched to a gene: 7. CDR3 length: 13 residues. CDR1 and CDR2 from the germline V gene are SNHLY and FYNNEI. DNA of the CDR3: TGTGCCAGCATCTCGCTAGCGGGGCGTGAGCAGTTCTTC. Translated, it gives CASISLAGREQFF.

This clonotype was seen more than once but under ten times. The J gene is TRBJ1-2, the V gene TRBV7-2; D is unclear. The V gene lost 1 base and the J gene lost 0 bases, with 12 bases spanning the gap. Germline values: CDR1 SGHTA, CDR2 FQGNSA. The CDR3 extends over 16 amino acids. CDR3 nucleotide sequence: TGTGCCAGCAGCTTAGAGGCGGGGTGGGCTAACTATGGCTACACCTTC. Its protein is CASSLEAGWANYGYTF.

This clonotype was detected many times. The V gene is TRBV12-3 or TRBV12-4, the J gene TRBJ1-2; 9 positions match TRBD1. CDR3 size: 17 residues. V gave up 0 bases and J gave up 3 bases; unmatched junction bases: 8. In DNA form, the CDR3 reads TGTGCCAGCAGTTTAGCGACAGGGGGGCCCCGGGACTATGGCTACACCTTC. Residues: CASSLATGGPRDYGYTF.

This clonotype was seen at least ten times. This chain connects TRBV5-6 to TRBJ1-1; tentative D call: TRBD1 (6 bases). The V end was cut by 0 bases, the J end by 6 bases, with 21 bases between. This CDR3 has 17 residues. CDR1 is SGHDT and CDR2 is YYEEEE in the germline V gene. The CDR3 bases are TGTGCCAGCAGCTTGGTGGTAGGGGCAGGGGTAATTGCTGAAGCTTTCTTT. Its translation is CASSLVVGAGVIAEAFF.

The sample holds many counts of this clonotype. V gene TRBV27 combines with J gene TRBJ2-7; unclear D gene. Germline V gives CDR1 MNHEY, CDR2 SMNVEV (reference sequence). The CDR3 is made up of 14 amino acids. Trimming stripped 9 bases from V and 4 bases from J, with 19 bases between. The CDR3 region is CARASVVRQYEQYV. CDR3 DNA sequence: TGTGCCAGAGCAAGTGTGGTTAGGCAGTACGAGCAGTACGTC.

This clonotype appeared many times. This rearrangement joins TRBV6-2 or TRBV6-3 to TRBJ2-1; 7 bases are a match to TRBD1. The CDR3 has 13 residues. V lost 8 bases to trimming and J lost 1 base; unmatched junction nucleotides: 2. Germline V CDR1 and CDR2: MNHEY, SVGEGT. The CDR3 sequence is CASQGQSYNEQFF. The CDR3 DNA sequence: TGTGCCAGCCAGGGACAGTCCTACAATGAGCAGTTCTTC.

In its sample, this clonotype was seen many times. J is TRBJ2-2 and V is TRBV27; no clear D gene. The V end lost 5 bases, the J end lost 5 bases, and 12 bases lay between the germline ends. The CDR3 has 14 residues. CDR1 and CDR2 (germline): MNHEY, SMNVEV (reference sequence). The CDR3 DNA reads TGTGCCAGCAGTGCGGACCGGCGGACCGGGGAGCTGTTTTTT. This codes for CASSADRRTGELFF.

This clonotype was seen ten or more times. The CDR3: CSVDFLNTEAFF. The CDR3, as DNA: TGCAGCGTTGATTTCCTGAACACTGAAGCTTTCTTT. The gene calls are TRBV29-1 and TRBJ1-1; no reliable D call. This CDR3 spans 12 amino acids. The V end lost 3 bases, the J end lost 0 bases, and 5 bases lay between the germline ends. Germline loops: CDR1 SQVTM, CDR2 ANQGSEA.

The genes are TRBV30 and TRBJ2-5, with a tentative D call TRBD2 (6 bases). V was trimmed by 1 base and J by 5 bases, leaving 17 bases between them. The germline V gene has CDR1 GTSNPN and CDR2 SVGIG (reference sequence). This CDR3 spans 15 amino acids. In nucleotides, the CDR3 is TGTGCCTGGAGTGGCGGGGTGCGAAATGGCGAGACCCAGTACTTC. Encoded protein: CAWSGGVRNGETQYF.

This clonotype has ten or more counts. This chain joins TRBV30 and TRBJ2-6; D may be TRBD1 (5 bases). The germline CDR1 and CDR2 sequences are GTSNPN and SVGIG (reference sequence). V was trimmed by 3 bases and J by 0 bases, leaving 12 bases between them. This CDR3 has 16 residues. The CDR3 DNA sequence: TGTGCCTGGAGGCCGACAGAGAGCTCTGGGGCCAACGTCCTGACTTTC. It specifies CAWRPTESSGANVLTF. The whole variable domain, remainder taken from reference TRBV30 and TRBJ2-6, is SQTIHQWPATLVQPVGSPLSLECTVEGTSNPNLYWYRQAAGRGLQLLFYSVGIGQISSEVPQNLSASRPQDRQFILSSKKLLLSDSGFYLCAWRPTESSGANVLTFGAGSRLTVL.

This clonotype was seen many times. This rearrangement joins TRBV20-1 to TRBJ2-7, with 8 bases fitting TRBD1. V lost 5 bases to trimming and J lost 0 bases; unmatched junction nucleotides: 6. The V gene's germline CDR1 is DFQATT and CDR2 SNEGSKA (reference sequence). CDR3 length equals 14 residues. The CDR3 here is CSAWDRLSSYEQYF. The CDR3 region has the DNA TGCAGTGCTTGGGACAGGCTCAGCTCCTACGAGCAGTACTTC.

The chain employs TRBV7-9 and TRBJ1-5, with 8 nucleotides matching TRBD1. The ends lost 5 bases at V and 5 bases at J; junction bases unmatched: 8. The CDR3 is 15 amino acids. Germline values: CDR1 SEHNR, CDR2 FQNEAQ (reference sequence). The CDR3 nucleotides are TGTGCCAGCAGCCCGTGGACAGGGCCCGATCAGCCCCAGCATTTT. Encoded protein: CASSPWTGPDQPQHF.

The CDR3 reads CAWSVQELGNQPQHF. CDR3 nucleotides: TGTGCCTGGAGTGTACAAGAATTGGGGAATCAGCCCCAGCATTTT. The rearrangement joins TRBV30 to TRBJ1-5; D ambiguous. Germline CDR1 reads GTSNPN; CDR2 reads SVGIG (reference sequence). V dropped 0 bases and J dropped 4 bases, with 13 bases sitting between them. This CDR3 comprises 15 residues.

In its sample, this clonotype was seen many times. The chain employs TRBV7-9 and TRBJ1-2; possible D gene TRBD1, 6 bases. Looked up from germline, CDR1 is SEHNR and CDR2 is FQNEAQ (reference sequence). V was clipped by 2 bases and J by 4 bases, with 11 bases between them. The CDR3 consists of 14 residues. The CDR3 sequence is CASSLMGASYGYTF. CDR3 DNA sequence: TGTGCCAGCAGCTTAATGGGGGCTAGCTATGGCTACACCTTC.

This clonotype was seen repeatedly, ten times or more. This chain's CDR3 is CSPRGGLSSSYNEQFF. The CDR3 bases are TGCAGTCCCCGGGGGGGCCTATCCAGCTCCTACAATGAGCAGTTCTTC. This rearrangement joins TRBV20-1 to TRBJ2-1; TRBD2 matches at 8 bases. Germline loops: CDR1 DFQATT, CDR2 SNEGSKA (reference sequence). The CDR3 has 16 residues. J was trimmed by 0 bases and V by 8 bases; bases with no gene match: 12.

This clonotype was observed many times. V and J are TRBV18 and TRBJ2-4; TRBD1 aligns across 7 bases. V shed 4 bases, J shed 0 bases, and the junction held 6 bases outside the gene matches. This CDR3 is built from 16 residues. Looked up from germline, CDR1 is KGHSH and CDR2 is LQKENI. CDR3 DNA: TGTGCCAGCTCACGACAGGGAACCCTAGCCAAAAACATTCAGTACTTC. It translates to CASSRQGTLAKNIQYF.